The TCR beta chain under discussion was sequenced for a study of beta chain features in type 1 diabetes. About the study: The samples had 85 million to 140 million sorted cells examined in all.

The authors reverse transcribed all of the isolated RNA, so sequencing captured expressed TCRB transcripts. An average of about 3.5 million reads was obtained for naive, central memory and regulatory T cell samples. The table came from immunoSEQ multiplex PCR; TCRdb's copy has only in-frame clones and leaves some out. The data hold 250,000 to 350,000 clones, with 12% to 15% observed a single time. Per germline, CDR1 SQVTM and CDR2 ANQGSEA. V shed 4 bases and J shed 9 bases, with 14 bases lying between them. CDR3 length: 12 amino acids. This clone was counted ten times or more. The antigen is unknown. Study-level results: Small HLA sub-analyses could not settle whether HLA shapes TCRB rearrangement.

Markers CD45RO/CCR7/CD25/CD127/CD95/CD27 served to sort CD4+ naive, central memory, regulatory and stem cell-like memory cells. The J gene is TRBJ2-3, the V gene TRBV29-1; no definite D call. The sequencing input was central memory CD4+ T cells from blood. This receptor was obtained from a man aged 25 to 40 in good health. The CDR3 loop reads CSVAGRSSTQYF. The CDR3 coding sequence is TGCAGCGTTGCGGGCAGATCGTCCACGCAGTATTTT.